This entry lists 3 T cell receptor beta chains sequenced from one sample in a study of blood T cell repertoires in COVID-19. Profiling relied on immunoSEQ multiplex PCR, and the TCRdb table lists in-frame clones only, not all of them. This table has about 260,000 clones, 80% to 90% appearing once. Sequencing was performed on peripheral blood. These receptors were taken from a man aged 30 to 45 with active or convalescent COVID-19.

The rearrangement links TRBV10-3 to TRBJ2-1; 9 positions agree with TRBD1. The germline CDR1 and CDR2 sequences are ENHRY and SYGVKD. This CDR3 comprises 16 residues. With V trimmed by 0 bases and J by 6 bases, 6 bases remained unmatched. In DNA, the CDR3 is TGTGCCATCAGTGAGTCGTACAGGGGGCTGGTCAATGAGCAGTTCTTC. Its translation is CAISESYRGLVNEQFF.

This chain connects TRBV4-2 to TRBJ2-2, with D unclear. This CDR3 contains 15 residues. Germline CDR1 LGHNA, CDR2 YNFKEQ. Trimming left V 0 bases short and J 6 bases short, with 11 bases between. CDR3 loop: CASSQDEAPPGELFF. In DNA form, the CDR3 reads TGTGCCAGCAGCCAAGATGAAGCCCCGCCCGGGGAGCTGTTTTTT.

V is TRBV14 and J is TRBJ1-4; no definite D call. V was shortened by 2 bases and J by 4 bases, with 8 bases between the two germline ends. The CDR3 is 14 amino acids. Germline loops: CDR1 SGHDN, CDR2 FVKESK. CDR3 nucleotides: TGTGCCAGCAGCCAATATACAGTTAATGAAAAACTGTTTTTT. This codes for CASSQYTVNEKLFF.